This entry describes one T cell receptor (beta chain). Original analysis: It was from reference gene primer amplification that nucleated cell counts were estimated. Libraries were prepared by immunoSEQ multiplex PCR; TCRdb keeps only in-frame clonotypes and omits some of them. The D gene and trimming were derived from the DNA, and the V and J assignments and clone size from that table. The table lists 100,000 to 150,000 clones, roughly 91% of them singletons. This CDR3 is 14 amino acids long. After removal of 6 bases from V and 5 bases from J, the junction contained 4 bases not matched to a gene. Germline CDR1 reads SNHLY; CDR2 reads FYNNEI. This entry belongs to a study of blood T cell repertoires in COVID-19. Study-level background: Sites in the United States, Italy and Spain provided acute and convalescent COVID-19 samples. From T cells, B-cell-depleted T cells, or PBMCs came the material, which was cDNA or gDNA.

Seattle patients were enrolled during active infection and followed longitudinally. The sample was peripheral blood. The clonotype originates from a man between 60 and 75 years old with COVID-19, enrolled during active disease. The rearrangement links TRBV2 to TRBJ1-4; 9 nucleotides agree with TRBD1. The CDR3 is CASRETGGNEKLFF. For the CDR3, the DNA is TGTGCCAGCAGGGAGACAGGGGGGAATGAAAAACTGTTTTTT.